This entry is about one T cell receptor beta chain. The CDR3 runs to 12 residues. CDR1 and CDR2 from the germline V gene are LNHDA and SQIVND (reference sequence). Trimming removed 2 bases from V and 12 bases from J; junction bases left unmatched: 3. The data were produced by immunoSEQ multiplex PCR, yet TCRdb's version contains in-frame clones alone and is incomplete. The data contain more than 80,000 clones, over 80% of them singletons. This sample is drawn from a study of PD-L1 blockade in urothelial cancer. Whole-study context: Patients took up atezolizumab in about 2014 at 1,200 mg intravenously every 3 weeks. Blood was analyzed 3 weeks (second dose) and 6 weeks after treatment start.

The genes are TRBV19 and TRBJ2-1; 8 bases agree with TRBD2. This clonotype was obtained from a man in his 70s with urothelial cancer. The sample consisted of PBMCs, taken around atezolizumab (anti-PD-L1) treatment. CDR3 protein: CASSISREGQFF. CDR3 DNA: TGTGCCAGTAGTATATCTCGGGAGGGGCAGTTCTTC.